The 2 T cell receptor beta chains below come from one sample, sequenced in a study of blood T cell repertoires in COVID-19 (dated by TCRdb to 2020 to 2022). Library preparation used the immunoSEQ multiplex PCR assay. The source is immuneACCESS, and TCRdb retained only in-frame sequences with V and J called. Part of the clones is not carried over; for the studies checked, unresolved V genes explain less than half of this, and the remainder is unexplained. The sample table holds under 450,000 clones, of which 75% to 90% were seen once. 7.1% of the sample is taken by the ten largest. The specimen was peripheral blood. These receptors were taken from an older woman with COVID-19, enrolled during active disease.

The chain joins TRBV29-1 to TRBJ1-1; 9 nucleotides agree with TRBD1. The germline V gene has CDR1 SQVTM and CDR2 ANQGSEA. CDR3 length: 13 amino acids. The junction had 8 bases not matched to a gene; V was cut back by 7 bases and J by 5 bases. CDR3 in amino acids: CSAPQGASTEAFF. Written as DNA, the CDR3 is TGCAGCGCACCACAGGGGGCTTCGACTGAAGCTTTCTTT.

This clone was picked up a small number of times. The J gene is TRBJ2-1, the V gene TRBV12-5, with 9 positions matching TRBD1. The CDR3 runs to 15 residues. The junction had 11 bases not matched to a gene; V was cut back by 6 bases and J by 8 bases. Germline loops: CDR1 LGHNT, CDR2 FRNRAP. CDR3: CASGWGQGANYEQFF. The CDR3 DNA follows: TGTGCTAGTGGCTGGGGACAGGGCGCCAATTATGAGCAGTTCTTC.